This TCR beta chain was captured in a study of blood T cell repertoires in COVID-19. About the study: Specimens from acute and convalescent COVID-19 originated in the United States, Italy and Spain. The cDNA or gDNA used as material had been derived from T cells, B-cell-depleted T cells, or PBMCs.

Germline loops: CDR1 SGHRS, CDR2 YFSETQ. The CDR3 loop spans 15 amino acids. The J segment lost 6 bases and the V segment lost 3 bases, leaving 11 bases of the junction unmatched. Authors' data handling: Nucleated cell number was recorded as an estimate derived from reference gene primer amplification. This table comes from immunoSEQ multiplex PCR, and its TCRdb copy is limited to in-frame clones, with some not included. That table is the source of V, J and clone size, and D and trimming were worked out from the DNA. The sample holds fewer than 150,000 clones, around nine tenths seen once. The chain is built from TRBV5-1 and TRBJ2-7, with 8 bases identical to TRBD1. The sequenced material came from peripheral blood. The sequence derives from a man aged 45-65 years with active or convalescent COVID-19. The DNA of the CDR3 is TGCGCCAGCAGCTATTCCACAGGGGGTGAGGTCGAGCAGTACTTC. It encodes CASSYSTGGEVEQYF.